One sample yielded the 2 T cell receptor beta chains listed below, sequenced in a study of monozygotic twins with inflammatory bowel disease (dated by TCRdb to about 2019). Libraries were constructed by 5' RACE. Sequencing was carried out with an Illumina HiSeq 2500. Reprocessed by TCRdb, the reads give a single entry per CDR3 protein sequence, without DNA. The sample table records fewer than 200,000 distinct CDR3 sequences. The ten biggest clones cover approximately 3% of the sample. Material: blood. These receptors all come from a human donor with ulcerative colitis or Crohn's disease, or a healthy co-twin of an affected twin (not recorded which).

The chain joins TRBV10-3 to TRBJ2-7; TCRdb returns TRBD1, unconfirmable since there is no DNA. Germline V gives CDR1 ENHRY, CDR2 SYGVKD. This CDR3 has 15 amino acids. The CDR3 sequence is CAISVGFDRAYEQYF.

The V call is TRBV28, the J call TRBJ2-5; the TCRdb call, TRBD2, lacks DNA for checking. The CDR3 spans 15 residues. CDR1 and CDR2 (germline): MDHEN, SYDVKM. This chain's CDR3 is CASSLLRGGQETQYF.